This T cell receptor (beta chain) stems from a study of blood T cell repertoires in COVID-19. Study background: Sources were T cells, B-cell-depleted T cells, or PBMCs; the material itself was cDNA or gDNA.

The method was immunoSEQ multiplex PCR; TCRdb's version includes in-frame clones alone and lacks a portion of them. The sample lists a few hundred thousand clones; 70% to 90% were seen once. Participants were aged about 18 to 95 years, lived in 24 US areas, and enrolled virtually. Participants had their cohort set by participant-reported clinical history. CDR1 is LNHDA, CDR2 SQIVND, per germline (reference sequence). CDR3 size: 14 residues. Germline trimming cut 5 bases from V and 6 bases from J; bases unmatched to any gene: 6. The clonotype originates from a woman aged 45 to 65 who had been exposed to COVID-19. The rearrangement uses TRBV19 and TRBJ1-4, with 7 bases fitting TRBD1. Sequenced input: PBMCs or T cells enriched from blood (not recorded which). The CDR3 DNA reads TGTGCCAGTAGTGTTGGGACAGCGGATGAAAAACTGTTTTTT. Translated: CASSVGTADEKLFF.